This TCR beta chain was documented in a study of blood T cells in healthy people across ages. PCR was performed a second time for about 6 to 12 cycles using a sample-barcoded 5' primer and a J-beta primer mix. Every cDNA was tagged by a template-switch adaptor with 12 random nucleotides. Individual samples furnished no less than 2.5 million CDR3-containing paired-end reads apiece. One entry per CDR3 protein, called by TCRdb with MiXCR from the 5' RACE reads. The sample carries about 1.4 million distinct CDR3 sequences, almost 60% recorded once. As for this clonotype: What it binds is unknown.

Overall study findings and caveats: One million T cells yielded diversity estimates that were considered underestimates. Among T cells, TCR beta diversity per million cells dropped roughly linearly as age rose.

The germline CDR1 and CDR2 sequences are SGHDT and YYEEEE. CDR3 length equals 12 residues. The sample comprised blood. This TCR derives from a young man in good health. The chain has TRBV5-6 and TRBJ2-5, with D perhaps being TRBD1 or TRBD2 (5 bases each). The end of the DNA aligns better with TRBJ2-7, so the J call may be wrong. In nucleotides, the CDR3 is TGTGCCAGCAGCATGGGGACGTTCGAGCAGTACTTC. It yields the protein CASSMGTFEQYF.